The present T cell receptor (beta chain) was sequenced within a study of CD8+ T cells in alopecia areata. V was pared by 0 bases and J by 3 bases, with 5 bases of the junction left unmatched. Germline V gives CDR1 MGHDK, CDR2 SYGVNS. The CDR3 loop spans 16 amino acids. Extraction and reverse transcription of RNA yielded cDNA as the sequencing template. The data were produced by immunoSEQ multiplex PCR, yet TCRdb's version contains in-frame clones alone and is incomplete. The data contain about 30,000 clones, around two thirds of them singletons. Study-level findings and limits: Normal-skin resident alphabeta T cells also appear among scalp sample sequences.

Note on this clone: As yet, its antigen is unknown.

Sequenced sample: NKG2D-high CD8+ T cells sorted from blood. The source is a human donor with alopecia areata. The chain employs TRBV25-1 and TRBJ2-7; 10 bases map to TRBD1. CDR3 coding DNA: TGTGCCAGCAGTGAATATAGACAGGGGGCCATCTACGAGCAGTACTTC. This encodes CASSEYRQGAIYEQYF.